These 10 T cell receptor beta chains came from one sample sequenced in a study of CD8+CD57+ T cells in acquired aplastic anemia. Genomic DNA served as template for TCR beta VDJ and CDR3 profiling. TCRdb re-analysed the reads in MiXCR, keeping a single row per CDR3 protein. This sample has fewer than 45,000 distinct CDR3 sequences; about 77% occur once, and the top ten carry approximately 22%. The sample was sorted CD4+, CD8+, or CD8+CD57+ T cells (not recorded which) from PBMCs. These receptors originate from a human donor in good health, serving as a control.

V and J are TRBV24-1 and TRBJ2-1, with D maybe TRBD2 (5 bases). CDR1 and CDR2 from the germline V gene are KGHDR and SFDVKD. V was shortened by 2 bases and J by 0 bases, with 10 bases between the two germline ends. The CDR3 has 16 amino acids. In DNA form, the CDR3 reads TGTGCCACCAGTGATTCCAGCGGACGCTCCTACAATGAGCAGTTCTTC. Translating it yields CATSDSSGRSYNEQFF.

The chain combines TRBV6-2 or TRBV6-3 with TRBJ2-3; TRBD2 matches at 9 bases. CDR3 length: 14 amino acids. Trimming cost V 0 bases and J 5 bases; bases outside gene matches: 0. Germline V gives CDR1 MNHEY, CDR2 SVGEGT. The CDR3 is CASSYSSGGDTQYF. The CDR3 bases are TGTGCCAGCAGTTACTCTAGCGGGGGAGATACGCAGTATTTT.

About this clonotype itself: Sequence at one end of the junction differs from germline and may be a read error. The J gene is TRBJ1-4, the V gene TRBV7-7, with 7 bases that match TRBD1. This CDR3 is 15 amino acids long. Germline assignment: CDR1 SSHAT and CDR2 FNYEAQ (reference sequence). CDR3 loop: CASSLGGTTNEKLFF. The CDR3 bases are TGTGCTAGCAGCTTAGGGGGCACAACTAATGAAAAACTGTTTTTT. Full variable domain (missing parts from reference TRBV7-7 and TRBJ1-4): GAGVSQSPRYKVTKRGQDVTLRCDPISSHATLYWYQQALGQGPEFLTYFNYEAQPDKSGLPSDRFSAERPEGSISTLTIQRTEQRDSAMYRCASSLGGTTNEKLFFGSGTQLSVL.

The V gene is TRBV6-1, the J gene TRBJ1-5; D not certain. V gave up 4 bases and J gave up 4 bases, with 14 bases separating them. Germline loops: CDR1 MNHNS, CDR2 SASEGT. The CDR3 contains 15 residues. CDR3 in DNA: TGTGCCAGCAGTGCGCAGGTGGCCCGGAATCAGCCCCAGCATTTT. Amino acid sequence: CASSAQVARNQPQHF.

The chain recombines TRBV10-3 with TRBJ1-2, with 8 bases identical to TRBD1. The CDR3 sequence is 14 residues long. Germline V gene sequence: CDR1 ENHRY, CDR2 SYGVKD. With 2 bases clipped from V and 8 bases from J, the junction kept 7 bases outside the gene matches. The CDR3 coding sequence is TGTGCCATCAGTGAGAGGGGGACAGGAGAGGGCTACACCTTC. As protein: CAISERGTGEGYTF.

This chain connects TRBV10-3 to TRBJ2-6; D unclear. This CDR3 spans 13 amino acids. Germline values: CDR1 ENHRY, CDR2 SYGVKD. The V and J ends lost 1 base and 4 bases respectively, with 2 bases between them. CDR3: CAISELGANVLTF. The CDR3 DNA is TGTGCCATCAGTGAGTTGGGGGCCAACGTCCTGACTTTC.

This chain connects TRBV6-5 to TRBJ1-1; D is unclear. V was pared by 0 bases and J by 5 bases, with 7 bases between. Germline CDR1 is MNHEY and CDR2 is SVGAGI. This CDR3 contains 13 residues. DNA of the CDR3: TGTGCCAGCAGTTACTCGTTATATACTGAAGCTTTCTTT. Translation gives CASSYSLYTEAFF.

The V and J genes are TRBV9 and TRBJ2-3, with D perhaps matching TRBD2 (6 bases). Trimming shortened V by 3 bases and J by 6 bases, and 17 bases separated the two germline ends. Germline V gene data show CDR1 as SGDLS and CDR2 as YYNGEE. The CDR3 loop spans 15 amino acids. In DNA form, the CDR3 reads TGTGCCAGCAGCGCACTGGGGGGAGCGGGTGATACGCAGTATTTT. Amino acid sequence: CASSALGGAGDTQYF.

The CDR3 nucleotides are TGTGCCAGCAGCTTACGACAAGAGACCCAGTACTTC. Translating gives CASSLRQETQYF. The chain couples TRBV7-9 to TRBJ2-5; D gene ambiguous. The CDR3 spans 12 residues. Germline values: CDR1 SEHNR, CDR2 FQNEAQ (reference sequence). V gave up 2 bases and J gave up 2 bases, with 3 bases separating them. Full variable domain (rest looked up from reference TRBV7-9 and TRBJ2-5): DTGVSQNPRHKITKRGQNVTFRCDPISEHNRLYWYRQTLGQGPEFLTYFQNEAQLEKSRLLSDRFSAERPKGSFSTLEIQRTEQGDSAMYLCASSLRQETQYFGPGTRLLVL.

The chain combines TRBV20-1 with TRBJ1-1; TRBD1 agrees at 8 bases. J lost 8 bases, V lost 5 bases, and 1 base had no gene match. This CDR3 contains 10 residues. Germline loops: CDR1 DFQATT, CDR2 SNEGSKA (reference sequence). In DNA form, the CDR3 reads TGCAGTGCTTGGACAGGGGAAGCTTTCTTT. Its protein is CSAWTGEAFF.